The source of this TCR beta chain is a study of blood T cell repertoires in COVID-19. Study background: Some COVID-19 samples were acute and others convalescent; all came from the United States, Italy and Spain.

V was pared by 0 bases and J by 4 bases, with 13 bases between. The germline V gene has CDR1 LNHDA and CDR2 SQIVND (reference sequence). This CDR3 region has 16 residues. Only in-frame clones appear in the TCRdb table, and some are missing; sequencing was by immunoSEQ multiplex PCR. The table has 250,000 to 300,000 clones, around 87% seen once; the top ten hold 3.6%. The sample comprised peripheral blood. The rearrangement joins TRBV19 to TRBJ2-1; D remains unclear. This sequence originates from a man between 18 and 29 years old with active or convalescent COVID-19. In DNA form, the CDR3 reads TGTGCCAGTAGTATAGATTTCTTAGGCGGATACAATGAGCAGTTCTTC. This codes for CASSIDFLGGYNEQFF.